This is a list of T cell receptor beta chains from one sample in a study of cytomegalovirus exposure and HLA in healthy donors. The repertoire was sequenced with immunoSEQ multiplex PCR; TCRdb's copy has only in-frame clones and lacks some. The data show around 33,000 clones, with around 69% seen just once and roughly 8% held by the top ten. Sequenced input: PBMCs. These receptors were obtained from a woman younger than 45 in good health and CMV-seropositive. Both conserved end residues are part of each CDR3. The D gene is left open where the match is weak. Expanded clones get a size class; other rows say once, few or many, or leave the size out.

d_call j_call v_call clone_size cdr3_aa cdr3_nt
TRBD1 TRBJ1-2 TRBV2 NA CASNRQGNYGYTF TGTGCCAGCAACCGACAGGGGAACTATGGCTACACCTTC
NA TRBJ2-2 TRBV4-1 NA CASSTSRRGDITGELFF TGCGCCAGCAGCACATCCCGAAGGGGCGACATCACCGGGGAGCTGTTTTTT
TRBD1 TRBJ1-2 TRBV28 NA CASSPLGWTGGIHGYTF TGTGCCAGCAGCCCCTTAGGCTGGACAGGGGGGATCCATGGCTACACCTTC
TRBD1 TRBJ1-1 TRBV2 NA CASSERDRVAEAFF TGTGCCAGCAGTGAGCGAGACAGGGTGGCTGAAGCTTTCTTT
TRBD1 TRBJ1-2 TRBV7-9 NA CASSLSLTGDLNYGYTF TGTGCCAGCAGCTTATCCCTAACAGGGGACCTTAACTATGGCTACACCTTC
TRBD1 TRBJ2-7 TRBV6-5 NA CASSRTGSSYEQYF TGTGCCAGCAGTCGGACAGGGAGCTCCTACGAGCAGTACTTC
TRBD2 TRBJ2-1 TRBV19 NA CASSSLSGRALGEQFF TGTGCCAGTAGTAGCCTTAGCGGGAGGGCCCTTGGTGAGCAGTTCTTC
NA TRBJ1-1 TRBV19 few CASSMGRTLNTEAFF TGTGCCAGTAGTATGGGCAGGACTCTGAACACTGAAGCTTTCTTT
TRBD1 TRBJ2-3 TRBV2 NA CASSGDRDLMDTQYF TGTGCCAGCAGTGGAGACAGGGACCTCATGGATACGCAGTATTTT
NA TRBJ1-1 TRBV2 NA CASITRQGYTEAFF TGTGCCAGCATCACAAGGCAGGGGTACACTGAAGCTTTCTTT
NA TRBJ1-2 TRBV9 few CASSVATGGYGYTF TGTGCCAGCAGCGTAGCTACTGGTGGCTATGGCTACACCTTC
TRBD1 TRBJ1-2 TRBV11-1 few CASSPGTGNGYTF TGTGCCAGCAGCCCCGGGACAGGGAATGGCTACACCTTC
NA TRBJ2-1 TRBV11-1 NA CASSLRGQKNEQFF TGTGCCAGCAGCTTAAGGGGACAAAAGAATGAGCAGTTCTTC
TRBD2 TRBJ2-3 TRBV10-3 few CATAGGRGVADTQYF TGTGCCACGGCGGGAGGGAGGGGAGTTGCAGATACGCAGTATTTT
TRBD2 TRBJ2-7 TRBV6-1 NA CATYLGAGGPLEQYF TGTGCCACCTACCTAGGGGCGGGAGGTCCCCTTGAGCAGTACTTC
TRBD2 TRBJ2-3 TRBV2 NA CASSPSLRGGRDTQYF TGTGCCAGCAGTCCCTCTCTGCGGGGGGGCAGGGATACGCAGTATTTT
NA TRBJ2-5 TRBV5-1 NA CASSRGGGAETQYF TGCGCCAGCAGCCGGGGTGGGGGGGCAGAGACCCAGTACTTC
NA TRBJ2-7 TRBV7-3 NA CASEEAGFAYEQYF TGTGCCAGCGAAGAGGCAGGGTTCGCCTACGAGCAGTACTTC
TRBD2 TRBJ2-1 TRBV5-1 NA CASRGLAGAINEQFF TGCGCCAGCAGGGGACTAGCGGGAGCTATCAATGAGCAGTTCTTC
NA TRBJ1-5 TRBV2 NA CASSERGHLNQPQHF TGTGCCAGCAGTGAACGCGGACACCTCAATCAGCCCCAGCATTTT